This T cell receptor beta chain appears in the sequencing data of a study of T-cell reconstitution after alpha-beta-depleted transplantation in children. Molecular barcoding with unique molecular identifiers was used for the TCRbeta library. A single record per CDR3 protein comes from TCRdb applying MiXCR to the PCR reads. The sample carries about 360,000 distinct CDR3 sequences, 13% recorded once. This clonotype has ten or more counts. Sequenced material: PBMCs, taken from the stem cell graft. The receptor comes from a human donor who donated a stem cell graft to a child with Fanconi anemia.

CDR3 amino acids: CASSHSGRGPSGNTIYF. As DNA, the CDR3 is TGTGCCAGCAGCCACTCGGGCCGGGGACCCTCTGGAAACACCATATATTTT. V and J are TRBV3-1 and TRBJ1-3, with D perhaps TRBD1 (5 bases). The CDR3 sequence is 17 residues long. Germline loops: CDR1 LGHDT, CDR2 YNNKEL (reference sequence). V lost 3 bases to trimming and J lost 0 bases, with 15 bases between them.